What follows are 10 T cell receptor beta chains derived from one specimen sequenced in a study of cytomegalovirus exposure and HLA in healthy donors. In the PCR, 60 Vbeta and 13 Jbeta primers were used. Using immunoSEQ multiplex PCR, the repertoire was profiled, and TCRdb retains in-frame clones only, with some absent. The data hold 120,000 or so clones, with roughly four fifths observed a single time. Sequenced sample: PBMCs. The receptors come from a man younger than 30 in good health and CMV-seronegative.

The V call is TRBV2, the J call TRBJ2-5; weak D call: TRBD2 (5 bases). The CDR3 is 13 amino acids. Germline V gene sequence: CDR1 SNHLY, CDR2 FYNNEI. V dropped 6 bases and J dropped 3 bases, with 11 bases sitting between them. In nucleotides, the CDR3 is TGTGCCAGCAGGCGGACTGAAGAAGAGACCCAGTACTTC. Translating it yields CASRRTEEETQYF.

The chain employs TRBV25-1 and TRBJ1-2; 9 positions match TRBD1. The CDR3 consists of 16 residues. The ends lost 3 bases at V and 8 bases at J; junction bases unmatched: 13. Germline V lookup: CDR1 MGHDK, CDR2 SYGVNS. This CDR3 reads CASSDTKGTGIGGYTF. The CDR3, as DNA: TGTGCCAGCAGTGATACGAAAGGGACAGGGATTGGGGGCTACACCTTC.

The rearrangement links TRBV5-5 to TRBJ2-1; TRBD2 agrees at 11 bases. J gave up 7 bases and V 2 bases, and 2 bases lay outside the gene matches. Germline V gene data show CDR1 as SGHKS and CDR2 as YYEKEE (reference sequence). This CDR3 has 14 residues. The CDR3 DNA reads as TGTGCCAGCAGCTTTAGCGGGGGGGCAAATGAGCAGTTCTTC. It is translated as CASSFSGGANEQFF.

V and J are TRBV4-1 and TRBJ2-5, with D unclear. Per germline, CDR1 MGHRA and CDR2 YSYEKL. CDR3 length: 18 residues. V was trimmed by 2 bases and J by 1 base, leaving 20 bases between them. CDR3 protein: CASSQNSPEARSQETQYF. The CDR3 region has the DNA TGCGCCAGCAGCCAAAACTCCCCTGAGGCCAGATCCCAAGAGACCCAGTACTTC.

The chain has TRBV7-6 and TRBJ2-5; 9 bases are shared with TRBD1. Matching the DNA end better, TRBJ2-7 makes the J call doubtful. The germline V gene has CDR1 SGHVS and CDR2 FNYEAQ. There are 16 residues in the CDR3. CDR3 DNA: TGTGCCAGCAGCTTAGGGGGGGGCGGGACAGGGTTCGAGCAGTACTTC. Its translation: CASSLGGGGTGFEQYF.

V is TRBV5-1 and J is TRBJ2-1; tentative D call: TRBD2 (6 bases). The CDR3 length is 17 residues. Per germline, CDR1 SGHRS and CDR2 YFSETQ. The germline V and J ends were trimmed by 2 bases and 2 bases, with 17 bases remaining between them. In DNA, the CDR3 is TGCGCCAGCAGCTTCCCCCTAGGCGGGGCTGCCTACAATGAGCAGTTCTTC. Translation: CASSFPLGGAAYNEQFF.

The J gene is TRBJ1-1, the V gene TRBV7-2, with 10 bases fitting TRBD1. This CDR3 has 15 residues. The germline CDR1 and CDR2 sequences are SGHTA and FQGNSA. V lost 4 bases, J lost 1 base, and 3 bases stayed unmatched. CDR3 sequence: CASSSRTGGNTEAFF. Here the CDR3 DNA reads TGTGCCAGCAGCTCCAGGACAGGGGGGAACACTGAAGCTTTCTTT.

The rearrangement joins TRBV6-1 to TRBJ2-2; 11 nucleotides align to TRBD1. This CDR3 spans 15 amino acids. Germline V gene lookup returns CDR1 MNHNS and CDR2 SASEGT. The V gene end was trimmed by 6 bases and the J gene end by 6 bases; junction bases not matched to a gene: 6. The CDR3 DNA is TGTGCCAGCAGCCCTGGACAGGGGGCAGCCGGGGAGCTGTTTTTT. Protein sequence: CASSPGQGAAGELFF.

The rearrangement links TRBV9 to TRBJ2-5; perhaps TRBD1 as D (5 bases). The CDR3 has 16 amino acids. The V gene lost 0 bases and the J gene lost 4 bases, with 16 bases spanning the gap. Germline assignment: CDR1 SGDLS and CDR2 YYNGEE. The CDR3 sequence is CASSVGEAGRGETQYF. The CDR3 DNA reads as TGTGCCAGCAGCGTAGGTGAGGCAGGGCGAGGAGAGACCCAGTACTTC. The full variable domain, with the rest looked up from reference TRBV9 and TRBJ2-5, is DSGVTQTPKHLITATGQRVTLRCSPRSGDLSVYWYQQSLDQGLQFLIQYYNGEERAKGNILERFSAQQFPDLHSELNLSSLELGDSALYFCASSVGEAGRGETQYFGPGTRLLVL.

This clone was detected once. The chain has TRBV7-2 and TRBJ2-7; TRBD2 is a possible D gene (6 bases). V lost 1 base and J lost 2, with 18 bases in between. The CDR3 sequence is 17 residues long. The V gene's germline CDR1 is SGHTA and CDR2 FQGNSA. DNA of the CDR3: TGTGCCAGCAGCTTAGGGGGGGTTGGCCGAGTAGCCTACGAGCAGTACTTC. It specifies CASSLGGVGRVAYEQYF.